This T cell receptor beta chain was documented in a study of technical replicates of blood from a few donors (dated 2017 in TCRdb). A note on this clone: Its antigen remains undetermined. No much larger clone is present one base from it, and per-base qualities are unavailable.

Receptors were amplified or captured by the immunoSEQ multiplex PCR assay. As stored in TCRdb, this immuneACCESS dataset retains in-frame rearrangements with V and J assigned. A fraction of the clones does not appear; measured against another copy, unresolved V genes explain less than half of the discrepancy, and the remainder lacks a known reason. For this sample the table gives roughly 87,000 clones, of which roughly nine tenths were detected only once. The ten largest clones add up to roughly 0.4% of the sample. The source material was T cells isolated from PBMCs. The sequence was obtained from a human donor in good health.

The base sequence is TGTGCCAGTAAATGGGGAGGGAATGGCTACACCTTC. This translates into CASKWGGNGYTF. The chain is made from TRBV19 and TRBJ1-2, with the D gene too uncertain to name. As encoded in the germline V gene (reference sequence), CDR1 is LNHDA while CDR2 is SQIVND. The junction shows trimming of 7 bases on V and 6 bases on J, plus 12 bases between the germline ends. The CDR3, cysteine through phenylalanine, is 12 amino acids long. Solely the CDR3 DNA is kept, with 36 bases framed from the first base.